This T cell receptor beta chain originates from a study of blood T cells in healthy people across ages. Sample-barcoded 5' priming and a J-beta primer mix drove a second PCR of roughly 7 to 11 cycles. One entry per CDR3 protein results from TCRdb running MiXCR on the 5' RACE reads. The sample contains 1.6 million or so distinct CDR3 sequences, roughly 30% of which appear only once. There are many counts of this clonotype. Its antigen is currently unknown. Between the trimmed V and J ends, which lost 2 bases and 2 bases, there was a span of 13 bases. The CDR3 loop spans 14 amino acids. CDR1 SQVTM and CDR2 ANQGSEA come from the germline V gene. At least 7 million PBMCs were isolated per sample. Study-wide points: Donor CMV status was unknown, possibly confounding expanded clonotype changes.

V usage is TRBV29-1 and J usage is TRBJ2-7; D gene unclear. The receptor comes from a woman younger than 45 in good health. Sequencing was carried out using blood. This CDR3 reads CSVELAGTTYEQYF. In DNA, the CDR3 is TGCAGCGTTGAATTGGCAGGCACAACCTACGAGCAGTACTTC.